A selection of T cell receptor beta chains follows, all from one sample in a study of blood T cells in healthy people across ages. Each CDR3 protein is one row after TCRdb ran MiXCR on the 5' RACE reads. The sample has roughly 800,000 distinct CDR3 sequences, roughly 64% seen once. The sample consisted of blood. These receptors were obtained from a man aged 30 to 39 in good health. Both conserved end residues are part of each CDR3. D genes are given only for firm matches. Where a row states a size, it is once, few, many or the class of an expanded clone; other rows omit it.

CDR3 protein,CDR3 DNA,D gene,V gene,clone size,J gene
CSAPAGGSSYNEQFF,TGCAGTGCGCCAGCGGGTGGGAGCTCCTACAATGAGCAGTTCTTC,-,TRBV20-1,-,TRBJ2-1
CASSFSEKVYEQYF,TGTGCCAGCAGTTTTAGCGAGAAGGTTTACGAGCAGTACTTC,-,TRBV27,-,TRBJ2-7
CASSQHQYGYTF,TGTGCCAGCAGCCAACACCAATATGGCTACACCTTC,-,TRBV11-1,few,TRBJ1-2
CASSQAFGPTYEQYF,TGCGCCAGCAGCCAAGCGTTCGGGCCCACCTACGAGCAGTACTTC,-,TRBV4-3,few,TRBJ2-7
CASSVGLAGIGAYEQYF,TGTGCCAGCAGCGTAGGACTAGCGGGGATTGGTGCCTACGAGCAGTACTTC,TRBD2,TRBV9,-,TRBJ2-7
CASSSTVQGRSYNEQFF,TGTGCCAGCAGCTCTACGGTCCAGGGGCGGTCCTACAATGAGCAGTTCTTC,-,TRBV7-2,-,TRBJ2-1
CSAPGGQETQYF,TGCAGTGCCCCGGGGGGCCAAGAGACCCAGTACTTC,TRBD2,TRBV20-1,many,TRBJ2-5
CASSLWGTGGTEAFF,TGTGCCAGCAGTTTGTGGGGGACAGGGGGCACTGAAGCTTTCTTT,TRBD1,TRBV27,-,TRBJ1-1
CASSPWGQGIETQYF,TGTGCCAGCAGCCCATGGGGACAGGGTATTGAGACCCAGTACTTC,TRBD1,TRBV3-1,-,TRBJ2-5
CSAPRLTQQETQYF,TGCAGTGCCCCCCGCTTAACCCAACAAGAGACCCAGTACTTC,-,TRBV20-1,once,TRBJ2-5
CASSLNSGGAETQYF,TGTGCCAGCAGCTTAAATAGCGGGGGGGCGGAGACCCAGTACTTC,TRBD2,TRBV7-2,-,TRBJ2-5
CALGRDQPQHF,TGTGCCCTCGGCCGGGATCAGCCCCAGCATTTT,-,TRBV7-9,-,TRBJ1-5
CASSFAGGPGDTQYF,TGTGCCAGCAGTTTTGCGGGGGGGCCGGGAGATACGCAGTATTTT,TRBD2,TRBV7-9,-,TRBJ2-3
CSARGEGRTVSGHEQYF,TGCAGTGCTAGAGGAGAGGGCAGGACCGTATCGGGACACGAGCAGTACTTC,-,TRBV20-1,-,TRBJ2-7
CASRRNLAGGPNPAFPNGQFF,TGTGCCAGCAGACGAAACCTAGCGGGAGGGCCTAATCCTGCATTTCCCAATGGGCAGTTCTTC,TRBD2,TRBV11-1,-,TRBJ2-1
CASSSPGQDEQYF,TGTGCCAGCAGCTCCCCGGGGCAGGACGAGCAGTACTTC,-,TRBV7-2,-,TRBJ2-7
CASSPFPGLEETQYF,TGCGCCAGCAGCCCCTTCCCGGGACTAGAAGAGACCCAGTACTTC,TRBD2,TRBV5-1,-,TRBJ2-5
CASSLGSGDTGELFF,TGTGCCAGCAGCTTGGGGTCCGGGGACACCGGGGAGCTGTTTTTT,-,TRBV12-3/TRBV12-4,few,TRBJ2-2
CASSFYGQSLSEQYF,TGTGCCAGCAGTTTCTACGGGCAGTCTTTGAGTGAGCAGTACTTC,-,TRBV12-3/TRBV12-4,-,TRBJ2-7
CASSLSTSGNTIYF,TGCGCCAGCAGCTTATCTACCTCTGGAAACACCATATATTTT,-,TRBV5-1,-,TRBJ1-3
CASSRDNEETQYF,TGCGCCAGCAGCCGGGACAACGAAGAGACCCAGTACTTC,-,TRBV5-1,once,TRBJ2-5
CASETQYF,TGTGCTTCAGAGACCCAGTACTTC,-,TRBV7-6,-,TRBJ2-5
CASSRDDHGLGYTF,TGTGCCAGCAGTCGGGACGACCACGGTTTAGGCTACACCTTC,-,TRBV12-3/TRBV12-4,-,TRBJ1-2
CASSFAGEQYF,TGTGCCAGCAGTTTTGCTGGAGAGCAGTACTTC,-,TRBV28,-,TRBJ2-4
CASSERDTEDNDQFF,TGTGCCAGCAGTGAAAGGGACACAGAGGACAATGACCAGTTCTTC,-,TRBV6-4,-,TRBJ2-1
CASSVADANNEQFF,TGTGCCAGCAGCGTAGCGGACGCAAACAATGAGCAGTTCTTC,-,TRBV9,-,TRBJ2-1
CASSTSGAMYNEQFF,TGTGCCAGCAGCACGAGCGGGGCAATGTACAATGAGCAGTTCTTC,TRBD2,TRBV7-8,-,TRBJ2-1
CASSLARLAGTSSYEQYF,TGTGCCAGCAGCTTAGCGCGTTTAGCGGGAACCTCCTCCTACGAGCAGTACTTC,TRBD2,TRBV11-1,-,TRBJ2-7
CASSPLGASEEQYF,TGTGCCAGCAGCCCCCTTGGGGCCTCGGAAGAGCAGTACTTC,-,TRBV7-3,-,TRBJ2-5
CASSLRGHYTDTQYF,TGTGCCAGCAGCTTAAGGGGGCACTACACAGATACGCAGTATTTT,TRBD1,TRBV5-5,-,TRBJ2-3
CASSPGTVAKNIQYF,TGTGCCAGCAGTCCGGGGACGGTAGCCAAAAACATTCAGTACTTC,-,TRBV6-6,-,TRBJ2-4
CASSVTSGSIHEQYF,TGTGCCAGCAGCGTTACTAGCGGGAGTATTCACGAGCAGTACTTC,TRBD2,TRBV7-2,few,TRBJ2-7
CSVLWTGQGGELFF,TGCAGCGTGCTATGGACAGGGCAGGGCGGGGAGCTGTTTTTT,TRBD1,TRBV29-1,-,TRBJ2-2
CAIRTRGDEQYF,TGTGCCATCAGGACCCGGGGCGACGAGCAGTACTTC,-,TRBV10-3,-,TRBJ2-7
CASSQEDRDYGYTF,TGTGCCAGCAGCCAAGAGGACAGGGACTATGGCTACACCTTC,TRBD1,TRBV4-2,few,TRBJ1-2
CASAPAGQETQYF,TGCGCCAGCGCCCCGGCGGGACAAGAGACCCAGTACTTC,-,TRBV5-1,-,TRBJ2-5
CASSALLGEDLQYF,TGTGCCAGCAGCGCCCTTTTGGGGGAGGATTTGCAGTATTTT,-,TRBV9,-,TRBJ2-3
CASSGLTPIEDEQFF,TGTGCCAGCAGTGGACTAACCCCAATTGAGGATGAGCAGTTCTTC,-,TRBV2,-,TRBJ2-1
CSAIRGSYNEQFF,TGCAGTGCTATTCGGGGCTCCTACAATGAGCAGTTCTTC,-,TRBV20-1,few,TRBJ2-1
CASSYSKQGRGSNYGYTF,TGTGCCAGCAGTTACTCGAAACAGGGGCGGGGTTCTAACTATGGCTACACCTTC,TRBD1,TRBV6-6,many,TRBJ1-2
CASSPSGLGETQYF,TGTGCCAGCAGCCCGTCTGGTTTGGGAGAGACCCAGTACTTC,-,TRBV7-9,-,TRBJ2-5
CAISPGLPYEQYF,TGTGCCATCAGCCCGGGACTACCATACGAGCAGTACTTC,TRBD2,TRBV10-3,few,TRBJ2-7
CASSQDFETQYF,TGTGCCAGCAGCCAAGATTTTGAGACCCAGTACTTC,-,TRBV3-1,many,TRBJ2-5
CSATIGGGTNQPQHF,TGCAGTGCAACCATAGGCGGGGGGACCAATCAGCCCCAGCATTTT,-,TRBV20-1,-,TRBJ1-5
CASSELAGQGETQFF,TGTGCCAGCAGTGAGCTAGCAGGGCAGGGAGAGACCCAGTTCTTC,-,TRBV6-1,-,TRBJ2-1
CASSSGRNTNVGYGYTF,TGTGCCAGCAGCTCGGGACGAAATACCAATGTTGGCTATGGCTACACCTTC,-,TRBV5-8,-,TRBJ1-2